These 19 T cell receptor beta chains came from one sample sequenced in a study of T cell responses to AZD1222 COVID-19 vaccine. Libraries were prepared by immunoSEQ multiplex PCR; TCRdb keeps only in-frame clonotypes and omits some of them. The sample contains around 140,000 clones, roughly 92% of which appear only once. The sample consisted of peripheral blood, taken on day 0 of AZD1222 vaccination. The source of these receptors is an adult in good health.

The chain carries TRBV11-2 and TRBJ2-3, with D unresolved. Trimming left V 4 bases short and J 2 bases short, with 16 bases between. The V gene's germline CDR1 is SGHAT and CDR2 FQNNGV. This CDR3 region has 16 residues. The CDR3 protein is CASSSLRRINTDTQYF. The CDR3 nucleotides are TGTGCCAGCAGCTCCCTACGGCGGATAAACACAGATACGCAGTATTTT. Full variable domain (missing parts from reference TRBV11-2 and TRBJ2-3): EAGVAQSPRYKIIEKRQSVAFWCNPISGHATLYWYQQILGQGPKLLIQFQNNGVVDDSQLPKDRFSAERLKGVDSTLKIQPAKLEDSAVYLCASSSLRRINTDTQYFGPGTRLTVL.

V is TRBV4-1 and J is TRBJ1-2, with D possibly being TRBD1 (6 bases). This CDR3 is 16 amino acids long. Germline V CDR1 and CDR2: MGHRA, YSYEKL. V lost 0 bases and J 6 bases, leaving 17 bases between the germline ends. The CDR3 bases are TGCGCCAGCAGCCAAGATTGGACAGCACCATGGGATGGCTACACCTTC. It encodes CASSQDWTAPWDGYTF.

This chain connects TRBV28 to TRBJ1-5, with D uncertain. Germline-derived CDR1 and CDR2 are MDHEN and SYDVKM. The ends were cut back, 6 bases at V and 0 bases at J, with 12 bases in the middle. The CDR3 spans 15 residues. CDR3 DNA: TGTGCCAGCAGAGGCAGCGAGTATAGCAATCAGCCCCAGCATTTT. Its protein is CASRGSEYSNQPQHF.

DNA of the CDR3: TGTGCCAGCAGCTCGCGGAAACGGGGAATCTCTGGGGCCAACGTCCTGACTTTC. Translation gives CASSSRKRGISGANVLTF. This rearrangement joins TRBV11-2 to TRBJ2-6; tentatively, D is TRBD2 (5 bases). The CDR3 totals 18 residues. Per the germline V gene, CDR1 is SGHAT and CDR2 is FQNNGV. Trimming took off 4 bases at V and 0 bases at J, with 16 bases between the two ends.

The chain couples TRBV3-1 (or the pseudogene TRBV3-2) to TRBJ2-1; 7 bases are shared with TRBD1. Germline V CDR1 and CDR2: LGHDT, YNNKEL (reference sequence). V lost 1 base, J lost 4 bases, and 7 bases stayed unmatched. The CDR3 has 16 residues. This CDR3 is CASSQVLGRGYNEQFF. As DNA, the CDR3 is TGTGCCAGCAGCCAAGTCTTAGGCAGGGGGTACAATGAGCAGTTCTTC.

The gene calls are TRBV7-9 and TRBJ1-3; the D gene is possibly TRBD1 (6 bases). Per germline, CDR1 SEHNR and CDR2 FQNEAQ (reference sequence). There are 16 residues in the CDR3. Trimming cost V 2 bases and J 0 bases, with 11 bases left between them. The DNA for the CDR3 is TGTGCCAGCAGCTTAACGACAGGCCACTCTGGAAACACCATATATTTT. This sequence encodes CASSLTTGHSGNTIYF.

The chain is built from TRBV7-3 and TRBJ2-3, with D hard to call. V lost 5 bases, J lost 4 bases, and 13 bases lay in between. CDR3 length equals 14 residues. The germline V gene encodes CDR1 SGHTA and CDR2 FQGTGA. The CDR3 spells CASSPPGYPDTQYF. CDR3 nucleotide sequence: TGTGCCAGCAGCCCACCCGGCTACCCAGATACGCAGTATTTT.

The chain uses TRBV19 and TRBJ2-7, with D possibly being TRBD1 or TRBD2 (5 bases each). CDR1 and CDR2 from the germline V gene are LNHDA and SQIVND (reference sequence). Between the trimmed V and J ends, which lost 2 bases and 4 bases, there was a span of 12 bases. There are 14 residues in the CDR3. This CDR3 reads CASSIRGAVYEQYF. The CDR3, as DNA: TGTGCCAGTAGTATACGAGGGGCGGTATACGAGCAGTACTTC.

This CDR3 reads CASSLLMNTEAFF. The CDR3 nucleotides are TGTGCCAGCAGTCTTCTTATGAACACTGAAGCTTTCTTT. The chain couples TRBV7-3 to TRBJ1-1; D ambiguous. Germline CDR1 and CDR2: SGHTA and FQGTGA. With 6 bases removed from V and 0 bases from J, the gap between germline ends came to 8 bases. CDR3 length: 13 residues.

CDR3 loop: CASSLYITGGEGGRTDTQYF. The CDR3 DNA sequence: TGTGCCAGCAGTTTGTATATCACGGGAGGTGAGGGGGGCAGGACAGATACGCAGTATTTT. The rearrangement uses TRBV28 and TRBJ2-3; possible D gene TRBD2, 7 bases. The CDR3 has 20 amino acids. Trimming removed 3 bases from V and 3 bases from J, with 28 bases in between. Germline lookup yields CDR1 MDHEN and CDR2 SYDVKM. The whole variable domain, filled in from reference TRBV28 and TRBJ2-3, reads DVKVTQSSRYLVKRTGEKVFLECVQDMDHENMFWYRQDPGLGLRLIYFSYDVKMKEKGDIPEGYSVSREKKERFSLILESASTNQTSMYLCASSLYITGGEGGRTDTQYFGPGTRLTVL.

The rearrangement uses TRBV2 and TRBJ1-1, with D tentatively TRBD1 (5 bases). The CDR3 is made up of 14 amino acids. Germline V gene data show CDR1 as SNHLY and CDR2 as FYNNEI. Deletions cut 4 bases from V and 0 bases from J, with 9 bases between. For the CDR3, the DNA is TGTGCCAGCAGTGGAAACAGGCTGAACACTGAAGCTTTCTTT. Its protein is CASSGNRLNTEAFF.

The V gene is TRBV5-1, the J gene TRBJ2-2; tentative D call: TRBD2 (6 bases). Trimming shortened V by 5 bases and J by 2 bases, and 10 bases separated the two germline ends. This CDR3 has 14 amino acids. CDR1 and CDR2 (germline): SGHRS, YFSETQ. The CDR3 bases are TGCGCCAGCAGAGTAGCGGAAAACACCGGGGAGCTGTTTTTT. This codes for CASRVAENTGELFF.

J is TRBJ2-7 and V is TRBV28; tentatively, D is TRBD1 (7 bases). Trimming stripped 4 bases from V and 0 bases from J, with 13 bases between. The CDR3 contains 15 residues. Germline-derived CDR1 and CDR2 are MDHEN and SYDVKM. The DNA of the CDR3 is TGTGCCAGCAGTTCGTACAGGGGAGGCTCCTACGAGCAGTACTTC. It encodes CASSSYRGGSYEQYF.

The rearrangement uses TRBV10-1 and TRBJ1-2; no firm D call. CDR3 size: 14 residues. Germline V gene data show CDR1 as WNHNN and CDR2 as SYGVQD (reference sequence). V was trimmed by 3 bases and J by 4 bases, leaving 12 bases between them. The CDR3 protein is CASSDPMGGYGYTF. CDR3 bases: TGCGCCAGCAGTGATCCCATGGGAGGCTATGGCTACACCTTC.

This chain connects TRBV6-5 to TRBJ2-5, with D maybe TRBD2 (5 bases). The CDR3 consists of 14 residues. CDR1 MNHEY and CDR2 SVGAGI come from the germline V gene. Trimming took off 7 bases at V and 1 base at J, with 13 bases between the two ends. The CDR3 DNA reads TGTGCCAGCACCCCGGCCGGGGTCCAAGAGACCCAGTACTTC. It codes for CASTPAGVQETQYF.

The V call is TRBV12-5, the J call TRBJ1-1; D is unresolved. This CDR3 is built from 15 residues. The ends were cut back, 3 bases at V and 0 bases at J, with 11 bases in the middle. Germline V lookup: CDR1 LGHNT, CDR2 FRNRAP. The CDR3 nucleotides are TGTGCTAGTGGTTTAATCGGAAGGTTGAACACTGAAGCTTTCTTT. Protein sequence: CASGLIGRLNTEAFF. The variable domain in full, completed from reference TRBV12-5 and TRBJ1-1, reads DARVTQTPRHKVTEMGQEVTMRCQPILGHNTVFWYRQTMMQGLELLAYFRNRAPLDDSGMPKDRFSAEMPDATLATLKIQPSEPRDSAVYFCASGLIGRLNTEAFFGQGTRLTVV.

The genes are TRBV18 and TRBJ2-3; the D is unclear. CDR3 size: 14 residues. Germline assignment: CDR1 KGHSH and CDR2 LQKENI. The V end was cut by 2 bases, the J end by 0 bases, with 6 bases between. CDR3 loop: CASSPNPSTDTQYF. The CDR3 DNA reads TGTGCCAGCTCACCAAACCCTAGCACAGATACGCAGTATTTT.

The CDR3 loop is CASGGDLSGNTIYF. In nucleotides, the CDR3 is TGTGCCAGCGGGGGGGACCTCTCTGGAAACACCATATATTTT. The J gene is TRBJ1-3, the V gene TRBV25-1; D is possibly TRBD1 (5 bases). The CDR3 totals 14 residues. The ends were cut back, 8 bases at V and 0 bases at J, with 11 bases in the middle. The germline V gene has CDR1 MGHDK and CDR2 SYGVNS.

J is TRBJ2-3 and V is TRBV30; TRBD2 agrees at 15 bases. After removal of 7 bases from V and 1 base from J, the junction contained 12 bases not matched to a gene. CDR1 GTSNPN and CDR2 SVGIG come from the germline V gene (reference sequence). The CDR3 sequence is 18 residues long. CDR3 nucleotide sequence: TGTGCCTTCCACGGACTAGCGGGAGGGTTCGGGGGCACAGATACGCAGTATTTT. It yields the protein CAFHGLAGGFGGTDTQYF.